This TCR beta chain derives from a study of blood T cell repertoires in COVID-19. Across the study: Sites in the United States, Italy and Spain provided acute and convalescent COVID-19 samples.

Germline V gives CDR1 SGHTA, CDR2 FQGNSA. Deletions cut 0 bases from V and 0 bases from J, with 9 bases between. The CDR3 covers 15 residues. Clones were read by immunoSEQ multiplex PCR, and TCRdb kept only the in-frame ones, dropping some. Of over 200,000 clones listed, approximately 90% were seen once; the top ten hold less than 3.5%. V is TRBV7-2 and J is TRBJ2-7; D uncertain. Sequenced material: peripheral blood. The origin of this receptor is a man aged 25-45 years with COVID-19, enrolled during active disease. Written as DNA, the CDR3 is TGTGCCAGCAGCTTAGCGAGGCTAGTCTCCTACGAGCAGTACTTC. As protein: CASSLARLVSYEQYF.